The clone carrying this T cell receptor beta chain was observed at least ten times. This sample was included in a study of T cells in Graves' hyperthyroidism and ophthalmopathy. In germline, CDR1 is LGHDT, CDR2 YNNKEL (reference sequence). This CDR3 contains 13 residues. Deletions cut 2 bases from V and 5 bases from J, with 6 bases between. The CDR3 regions of TCR beta were amplified from RNA transcripts. Initially, a first-round RT-PCR of the TCR CDR3 employed the HTBI primer set. TCRdb passed the multiplex PCR reads through MiXCR, listing each CDR3 protein once. Of about 360,000 distinct CDR3 sequences in the sample, less than 15% were seen once.

The genes are TRBV3-1 and TRBJ1-4; no clear D. This clonotype originated in a woman under 30 with Graves' hyperthyroidism. The source material was blood. CDR3 coding DNA: TGTGCCAGCAGCCAATCGGGAAATGAAAAACTGTTTTTT. Its translation: CASSQSGNEKLFF.